The 4 T cell receptor beta chains below were found in one sample sequenced in a study of post-analysis software for immune sequencing data. Incorporated into the TCR beta cDNA libraries were unique molecular identifiers, which served to reduce PCR and sequencing biases. In TCRdb, the PCR reads were re-called with MiXCR into one record per CDR3 protein. The sample consists of hundreds of thousands of distinct CDR3 sequences, roughly 30% of them appearing once. Which antigens these TCRs recognize remains unknown. Study-wide points: Patients carried roughly 5 TRBV segments more frequently than controls did, and TRBV5-6, TRBV5-1 and TRBV20-1 were among them.

Sequenced sample: blood. These receptor sequences come from a girl aged 5-17 years with multiple sclerosis.

This clonotype was detected only a few times. The V call is TRBV7-2, the J call TRBJ2-1; 13 bases line up with TRBD2. The CDR3 contains 16 residues. The germline V gene encodes CDR1 SGHTA and CDR2 FQGNSA. V was clipped by 4 bases and J by 7 bases; unmatched bases: 7. CDR3 DNA: TGTGCCAGCAGCTCCTTGGTGGGACTAGCGGGGAATGAGCAGTTCTTC. Protein: CASSSLVGLAGNEQFF.

The rearrangement joins TRBV13 to TRBJ2-7; weak D call: TRBD1 (5 bases). The better agreement between TRBJ2-5 and the DNA end casts doubt on the J call. The CDR3 covers 13 residues. From germline, CDR1 is PRHDT and CDR2 FYEKMQ (reference sequence). The CDR3, as DNA: TGTGCCAGCAGCCTCAGGGAAGCAGAGACCCAGTACTTC. It translates to CASSLREAETQYF.

The V gene is TRBV6-5, the J gene TRBJ2-6; D unresolved. CDR1 is MNHEY and CDR2 is SVGAGI in the germline V gene. V lost 7 bases and J lost 4, with 14 bases in between. The CDR3 has 15 residues. In nucleotides, the CDR3 is TGTGCCAGCAAAAGAGGACCTCTGGGGGCCAACGTCCTGACTTTC. This codes for CASKRGPLGANVLTF.

Concerning this clonotype itself: A read error may produce the germline difference seen at one junction end. The V call is TRBV9, the J call TRBJ1-1; maybe TRBD1 (5 bases). The germline V gene encodes CDR1 SGDLS and CDR2 YYNGEE. The CDR3 has 14 amino acids. CDR3 nucleotides: TGCGCCAGCAGCGCAAAATCGATAGACAGAGAAGTTTTCTTT. Translated, it gives CASSAKSIDREVFF.